This T cell receptor beta chain stems from a study of cytotoxic CD8 clonotypes in ibrutinib-treated CLL. In the study overall: After a median of about 70 months, some 14 patients stayed remitted and some twelve progressed; responses had been partial in 24 and complete in 2. Average yields of 255,043 productive templates and 94,082 productive rearrangements characterized the samples.

The data were produced by immunoSEQ multiplex PCR, yet TCRdb's version contains in-frame clones alone and is incomplete. The sample lists roughly 250,000 clones; 70% were seen once. Trimming removed 3 bases at V and 3 bases at J, with 9 bases between. There are 14 residues in the CDR3. CDR1 is LNHDA, CDR2 SQIVND, per germline (reference sequence). General study results and limits: Contraction or stability on treatment was seen for public clonotypes, which were uncommon.

Concerning this clone: As yet, its antigen is unknown.

For TCR beta libraries, approximately 2 micrograms of genomic DNA were obtained from cryopreserved PBMCs. The V call is TRBV19, the J call TRBJ1-5; D possibly corresponds to TRBD1 (5 bases). The source was PBMCs, collected after 24 months of ibrutinib treatment. The sequence came from a human donor with chronic lymphocytic leukemia. As DNA, the CDR3 is TGTGCCAGTAGTATCAGGGAAGTCAATCAGCCCCAGCATTTT. As protein: CASSIREVNQPQHF.